This TCR beta chain was identified during a study of blood T cell repertoires in COVID-19. The CDR3 covers 19 residues. Germline V gene sequence: CDR1 MNHEY, CDR2 SMNVEV (reference sequence). J was trimmed by 5 bases and V by 10 bases; bases with no gene match: 26. How the authors handled the data: From reference gene primer amplification, estimates of nucleated cell counts were derived. The protocol was immunoSEQ multiplex PCR, while the TCRdb copy is restricted to in-frame clones and leaves out a portion. V and J calls and clone size follow that table, whereas D and trimming were derived from the DNA. The table has 84,000 or so clones, roughly 80% seen once; the top ten hold about half.

The chain couples TRBV27 to TRBJ2-5; 9 bases are shared with TRBD1. This sequence originates from a human donor in a cohort sampled during active COVID-19. Material: peripheral blood. Here the CDR3 DNA reads TGTGCCACAAGAGGAAACAGGGGGCTTAATAGCGGGTTCGGGGAGACCCAGTACTTC. Translating gives CATRGNRGLNSGFGETQYF.